This TCR beta chain was sequenced for a study of spatial heterogeneity in lung cancer. About the research overall: More beta-chain than alpha-chain sequences were consistently detected.

Time point in this sample: sample taken at primary tumor resection. The roughly 68 donors had untreated early-stage non-small cell lung cancer. Extraction of whole RNA from tumor, nontumor lung or frozen PBMC preceded unsorted sequencing. A single record per CDR3 protein comes from TCRdb applying MiXCR to the 5' RACE reads. The table records over 4,000 distinct CDR3 sequences, 29% of them present only once. This clonotype is labeled medium-sized. Its antigen is undetermined. General observations from the study: The number of expanded tumor alpha and beta chains correlated with mutation number. Regional and ubiquitous nonsynonymous mutations were tracked by counts of regional and ubiquitous expanded TCRs, respectively.

Source: lung tumor tissue, taken at surgery. This receptor was identified in a female donor with early-stage non-small cell lung cancer.

The CDR3 sequence is CSVVRSSGNTIYF. CDR3 DNA sequence: TGCAGCGTTGTCCGCAGCTCTGGAAACACCATATATTTT. This sequence joins TRBV29-1 and TRBJ1-3; D unresolved. Trimming removed 4 bases from V and 0 bases from J, with 7 bases in between. The CDR3 runs 13 residues. Germline CDR1 reads SQVTM; CDR2 reads ANQGSEA.